This T cell receptor (beta chain) was sequenced in a study of T-cell reconstitution after alpha-beta-depleted transplantation in children. A library of TCRbeta sequences, prepared with unique molecular identifiers, was generated. TCRdb reanalysed the PCR reads using MiXCR and keeps one entry per CDR3 protein. In the table there are about 260,000 distinct CDR3 sequences, roughly 11% of which are singletons. The CDR3 contains 14 residues. With 7 bases removed from V and 5 bases from J, the gap between germline ends came to 15 bases. Germline CDR1 MDHEN, CDR2 SYDVKM. The sample here was peripheral blood, taken 180 days after TCRalphabeta/CD19-depleted stem cell transplant. The V and J genes are TRBV28 and TRBJ1-5; a possible D gene is TRBD1 (5 bases). This clonotype was sampled from a male patient aged 2-9 years who had a stem cell transplant for chronic granulomatous disease, so the T cells may come from the graft donor. The CDR3 DNA follows: TGTGCCAGCACTCTCTCGGGGGTGTATCAGCCCCAGCATTTT. Amino acid sequence: CASTLSGVYQPQHF.